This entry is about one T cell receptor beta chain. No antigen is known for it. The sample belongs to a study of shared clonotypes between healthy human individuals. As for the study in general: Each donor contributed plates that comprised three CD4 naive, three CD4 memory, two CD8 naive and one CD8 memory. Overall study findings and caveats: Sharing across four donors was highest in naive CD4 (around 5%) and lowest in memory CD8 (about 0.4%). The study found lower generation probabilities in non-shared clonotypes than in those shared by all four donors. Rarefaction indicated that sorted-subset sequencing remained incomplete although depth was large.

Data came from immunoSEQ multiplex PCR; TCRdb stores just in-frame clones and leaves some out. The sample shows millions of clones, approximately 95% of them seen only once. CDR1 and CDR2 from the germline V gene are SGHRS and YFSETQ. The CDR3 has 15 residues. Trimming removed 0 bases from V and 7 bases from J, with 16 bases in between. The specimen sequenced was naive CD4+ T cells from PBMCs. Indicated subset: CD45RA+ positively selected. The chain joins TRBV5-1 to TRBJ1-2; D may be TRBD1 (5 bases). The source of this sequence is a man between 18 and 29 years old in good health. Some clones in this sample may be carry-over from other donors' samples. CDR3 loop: CASSLEAGSQLGYTF. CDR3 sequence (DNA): TGCGCCAGCAGCTTGGAGGCAGGGAGTCAACTTGGCTACACCTTC. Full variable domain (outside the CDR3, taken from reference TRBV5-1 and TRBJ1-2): KAGVTQTPRYLIKTRGQQVTLSCSPISGHRSVSWYQQTPGQGLQFLFEYFSETQRNKGNFPGRFSGRQFSNSRSEMNVSTLELGDSALYLCASSLEAGSQLGYTFGSGTRLTVV.